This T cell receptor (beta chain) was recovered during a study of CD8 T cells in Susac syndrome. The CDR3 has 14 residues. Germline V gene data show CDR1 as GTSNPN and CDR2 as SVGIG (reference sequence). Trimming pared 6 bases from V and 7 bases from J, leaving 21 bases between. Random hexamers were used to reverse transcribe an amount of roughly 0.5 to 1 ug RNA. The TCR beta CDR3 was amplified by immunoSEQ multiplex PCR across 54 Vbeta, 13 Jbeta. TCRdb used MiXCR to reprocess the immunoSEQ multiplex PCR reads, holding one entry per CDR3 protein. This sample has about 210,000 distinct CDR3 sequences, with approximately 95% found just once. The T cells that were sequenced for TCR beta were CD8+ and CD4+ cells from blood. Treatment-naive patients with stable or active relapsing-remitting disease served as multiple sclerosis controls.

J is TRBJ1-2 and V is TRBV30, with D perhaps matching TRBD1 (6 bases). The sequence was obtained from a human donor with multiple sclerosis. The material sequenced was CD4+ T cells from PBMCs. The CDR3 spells CACTGGRAAFGYTF. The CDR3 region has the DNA TGTGCCTGCACTGGGGGCAGGGCCGCCTTTGGCTACACCTTC.